What follows are 22 T cell receptor beta chains derived from one specimen sequenced in a study of molecular identifiers for immune sequencing clone quantification. TCRdb passed the PCR reads through MiXCR, listing each CDR3 protein once. Of more than 6,000 distinct CDR3 sequences in the sample, under 20% were seen once. Sequencing was carried out using naive CD8+ T cells from blood, with Jurkat cell RNA spiked in. Noted subset: FACS-sorted CD8+CD4-CCR7+CD45RA+ naive T cells. These receptor sequences come from a human donor in good health. Some libraries in this study had Jurkat cell RNA spiked in.

The gene calls are TRBV28 and TRBJ2-7, with TRBD1 as a possible D gene (6 bases). The ends were cut back, 5 bases at V and 2 bases at J, with 16 bases in the middle. The CDR3 is 15 amino acids. CDR1 and CDR2 (germline): MDHEN, SYDVKM. The CDR3 DNA follows: TGTGCCAGCAGTCTACGCAGGGGACCGACCTACGAGCAGTACTTC. Protein: CASSLRRGPTYEQYF.

This clonotype was seen a handful of times. With a much larger clone just one base away, this may be a read error. CDR3: CATSPGSHEQFF. The CDR3 coding sequence is TGTGCCACCTCCCCGGGCTCTCATGAGCAGTTCTTC. This chain uses TRBV7-9 with TRBJ2-1; D unclear. V lost 10 bases and J 8 bases, leaving 15 bases between the germline ends. The CDR3 is 12 residues long. Per germline, CDR1 SEHNR and CDR2 FQNEAQ (reference sequence). Filled out from reference TRBV7-9 and TRBJ2-1, the complete variable domain reads DTGVSQNPRHKITKRGQNVTFRCDPISEHNRLYWYRQTLGQGPEFLTYFQNEAQLEKSRLLSDRFSAERPKGSFSTLEIQRTEQGDSAMYLCATSPGSHEQFFGPGTRLTVL.

In its sample, this clonotype ranks as medium-sized. The J gene is TRBJ2-3, the V gene TRBV9, with D unresolved. This CDR3 region has 14 residues. CDR1 SGDLS and CDR2 YYNGEE come from the germline V gene. The V and J ends lost 0 bases and 0 bases respectively, with 5 bases between them. This CDR3 reads CASSVAGSTDTQYF. The CDR3 DNA reads as TGTGCCAGCAGCGTAGCGGGTAGCACAGATACGCAGTATTTT.

By share, this clonotype ranks as medium-sized. V usage is TRBV7-8 and J usage is TRBJ1-5; tentative D call: TRBD1 (6 bases). The CDR3 loop spans 15 amino acids. Germline V gene lookup returns CDR1 SGHVS and CDR2 FQNEAQ. V was shortened by 5 bases and J by 0 bases, with 11 bases between the two germline ends. CDR3 protein: CASSPGAGSNQPQHF. In DNA form, the CDR3 reads TGTGCCAGCAGCCCGGGGGCGGGTAGCAATCAGCCCCAGCATTTT.

By share of the sample, this clonotype is medium-sized (0.01 to 0.1%). V and J are TRBV29-1 and TRBJ2-3, with D maybe TRBD2 (6 bases). CDR3 length: 13 residues. Germline lookup yields CDR1 SQVTM and CDR2 ANQGSEA. V lost 6 bases and J lost 0, with 10 bases in between. The CDR3 protein is CSVSRGSTDTQYF. The CDR3 coding sequence is TGCAGCGTGAGTCGGGGGAGCACAGATACGCAGTATTTT.

Sample share makes this clonotype medium-sized. The V and J genes are TRBV4-3 and TRBJ1-5; a possible D gene is TRBD1 (6 bases). The CDR3 has 15 amino acids. In germline, CDR1 is LGHNA, CDR2 YSLEER. Trimming left V 0 bases short and J 7 bases short, with 13 bases between. This CDR3 reads CASSQDRQGLQPQHF. The CDR3 DNA reads TGCGCCAGCAGCCAAGATCGGCAGGGGCTCCAGCCCCAGCATTTT.

This clonotype is termed medium-sized. The rearrangement joins TRBV19 to TRBJ1-5; D remains ambiguous. The germline V gene encodes CDR1 LNHDA and CDR2 SQIVND (reference sequence). The germline V and J ends were trimmed by 1 base and 6 bases, with 4 bases remaining between them. The CDR3 consists of 12 residues. CDR3 loop: CASSIGTQPQHF. Here the CDR3 DNA reads TGTGCCAGTAGTATAGGGACTCAGCCCCAGCATTTT.

This clonotype was found many times. The chain recombines TRBV7-2 with TRBJ1-1, with 8 bases identical to TRBD1. Germline CDR1 SGHTA, CDR2 FQGNSA. J gave up 5 bases and V 3 bases, and 5 bases lay outside the gene matches. There are 14 residues in the CDR3. This chain's CDR3 is CASSFRQGRTEAFF. CDR3 nucleotides: TGTGCCAGCAGCTTCAGACAGGGGAGGACTGAAGCTTTCTTT.

This clonotype is judged medium-sized. This sequence joins TRBV6-2 or TRBV6-3 and TRBJ2-5, with D maybe TRBD2 (6 bases). The CDR3 extends over 13 amino acids. CDR1 is MNHEY and CDR2 is SVGEGT in the germline V gene. Trimming left V 7 bases short and J 4 bases short, with 13 bases between. The CDR3: CASTRDSRETQYF. In DNA, the CDR3 is TGTGCCAGCACCCGGGACTCCAGAGAGACCCAGTACTTC.

This clonotype qualifies as medium-sized. This chain connects TRBV27 to TRBJ1-1; 7 positions agree with TRBD1. Germline CDR1 reads MNHEY; CDR2 reads SMNVEV (reference sequence). V lost 7 bases and J lost 3; bases outside the gene matches: 11. The CDR3 has 15 residues. CDR3 residues: CASIPSTGPYTEAFF. As DNA, the CDR3 is TGTGCCAGCATCCCTTCGACAGGGCCGTACACTGAAGCTTTCTTT.

By sample fraction, this clonotype is medium-sized. In DNA form, the CDR3 reads TGTGCCAGCAGCCATTCTCTAACAGGGGTAGGAAAGGGTGAAGCTTTCTTT. Translation gives CASSHSLTGVGKGEAFF. The rearrangement joins TRBV14 to TRBJ1-1; 7 bases match TRBD1. The CDR3 has 17 amino acids. V dropped 3 bases and J dropped 7; count of bases not matched to a gene: 17. Germline V gene sequence: CDR1 SGHDN, CDR2 FVKESK.

This clonotype was seen many times. The V and J genes are TRBV12-3 or TRBV12-4 and TRBJ2-7; D is unclear. Trimming took 6 bases from V and 5 from J, leaving 17 bases between them. The CDR3 is made up of 14 amino acids. CDR3 in amino acids: CASSPRNLGHEQYF. CDR3 coding DNA: TGTGCCAGCAGCCCACGGAATCTCGGCCACGAGCAGTACTTC.

As for this clonotype: Because it lacks the conserved phenylalanine or tryptophan at the end, this CDR3 is likely a read error. The limits of the CDR3 on the DNA are not certain, so only TCRdb's listed CDR3 is given. CDR3 region: CASSLEGKRYNERFL. The V call is TRBV12-3 or TRBV12-4, the J call TRBJ2-1. The CDR3 comprises 15 residues, both ends counted.

Regarding this clonotype: A much more abundant neighbour one base away suggests this may be a read error. The genes are TRBV4-3 and TRBJ2-3; 9 nucleotides match TRBD2. V shed 7 bases and J 3 bases; nucleotides not matched to a gene: 11. This CDR3 has 16 amino acids. Germline V CDR1 and CDR2: LGHNA, YSLEER. Written as DNA, the CDR3 is TGCGCCAGCAACCCATGGCGGGGGGGCCTTACAGATACGCAGTATTTT. Its translation: CASNPWRGGLTDTQYF.

This clonotype rates as medium-sized. V and J are TRBV12-3 or TRBV12-4 and TRBJ1-2; 8 positions agree with TRBD1. Trimming cost V 5 bases and J 5 bases; bases outside gene matches: 4. The CDR3 runs 13 residues. The CDR3 reads CASSPGTGYGYTF. The DNA of the CDR3 is TGTGCCAGCAGTCCCGGGACAGGTTATGGCTACACCTTC.

A note on this clonotype: A much larger clone lies a single base off, so this may be a read error. This sequence joins TRBV7-9 and TRBJ2-1; 10 bases match TRBD2. This CDR3 contains 18 residues. Germline V gene data show CDR1 as SEHNR and CDR2 as FQNEAQ (reference sequence). The J segment lost 3 bases and the V segment lost 5 bases, leaving 13 bases of the junction unmatched. The CDR3 bases are TGTGCCAGCAGCGTAGAACTAGCGGGAAACCCCGTCTACAATGAGCAGTTCTTC. Protein product: CASSVELAGNPVYNEQFF.

This clonotype is labeled as medium-sized. V is TRBV29-1 and J is TRBJ1-1; D unresolved. The length of the CDR3 is 11 residues. Trimming shortened V by 7 bases and J by 4 bases, and 10 bases separated the two germline ends. Germline CDR1 and CDR2: SQVTM and ANQGSEA. The CDR3 protein is CSAGEFTEAFF. CDR3 coding DNA: TGCAGCGCGGGAGAGTTCACTGAAGCTTTCTTT.

This clonotype counts as medium-sized. The chain carries TRBV4-3 and TRBJ2-6; D is perhaps TRBD1 or TRBD2 (5 bases each). This CDR3 contains 14 residues. Looked up from germline, CDR1 is LGHNA and CDR2 is YSLEER. Between the trimmed V and J ends, which lost 3 bases and 4 bases, there was a span of 7 bases. In DNA, the CDR3 is TGCGCCAGCAGCCACGGGGCCGGGGCCAACGTCCTGACTTTC. Its translation is CASSHGAGANVLTF.

In regard to this clonotype: The junction departs from the called germline gene at one end, perhaps through a read error. The J gene is TRBJ2-2, the V gene TRBV10-3; a possible D gene is TRBD1 (5 bases). Germline V CDR1 and CDR2: ENHRY, SYGVKD. The CDR3 contains 15 residues. CDR3 amino acids: CAISGPQEDTRELFF. Here the CDR3 DNA reads TGTGCCATCAGTGGCCCCCAAGAGGACACCAGGGAGCTGTTTTTT.

Notes on this clonotype: This clone may be a read error of a much larger clone one base away. The V gene is TRBV13, the J gene TRBJ2-7, with 9 bases lining up with TRBD2. From germline, CDR1 is PRHDT and CDR2 FYEKMQ (reference sequence). This CDR3 has 14 residues. The chain's CDR3 is CASSPIAGAYERYF. The CDR3 DNA reads TGTGCCAGCAGTCCTATAGCGGGAGCCTACGAGCGGTACTTC.

In this sample, this clonotype is medium-sized. This chain connects TRBV28 to TRBJ2-7, with D unclear. V shed 6 bases and J shed 0 bases, with 9 bases lying between them. The CDR3 has 13 amino acids. Germline V gives CDR1 MDHEN, CDR2 SYDVKM. CDR3 protein: CASRRHNSYEQYF. The CDR3 DNA follows: TGTGCCAGCAGGAGACATAACTCCTACGAGCAGTACTTC.

By sample share, this clonotype is medium-sized. The V call is TRBV12-3 or TRBV12-4, the J call TRBJ2-3; TRBD2 might be the D (6 bases). This CDR3 comprises 15 residues. V was trimmed by 4 bases and J by 2 bases, leaving 13 bases between them. This CDR3 reads CASSSYSGFTDTQYF. CDR3 bases: TGTGCCAGCAGTTCCTACAGCGGGTTCACAGATACGCAGTATTTT.